The 5 T cell receptor beta chains presented below share a single source sample, sequenced in a study of blood T cell repertoires in COVID-19. TCRdb's table, derived via immunoSEQ multiplex PCR, lists solely in-frame clones and lacks some. Of roughly 160,000 clones listed, roughly 88% were seen once; the top ten hold about 2%. The sample was peripheral blood. Source of these receptors: a man younger than 30 with acute or convalescent COVID-19.

This rearrangement joins TRBV27 to TRBJ2-1, with 7 bases fitting TRBD2. In germline, CDR1 is MNHEY, CDR2 SMNVEV (reference sequence). This CDR3 is built from 17 residues. V was pared by 2 bases and J by 7 bases, with 14 bases of the junction left unmatched. The CDR3 nucleotides read TGTGCCAGCAGTTTAAGAGGGAGGGGAGGACTAGTAAATGAGCAGTTCTTC. Protein sequence: CASSLRGRGGLVNEQFF.

The chain links TRBV12-5 to TRBJ2-2, with 11 bases lining up with TRBD1. The germline V gene has CDR1 LGHNT and CDR2 FRNRAP. The CDR3 loop spans 16 amino acids. Unmatched junction bases numbered 8, after V lost 5 bases and J lost 6 bases. The CDR3 here is CASGPSGTGGAGELFF. The CDR3 DNA is TGTGCTAGTGGTCCGTCGGGGACAGGGGGGGCCGGGGAGCTGTTTTTT.

The gene calls are TRBV30 and TRBJ2-2; 11 bases fit TRBD1. The V gene's germline CDR1 is GTSNPN and CDR2 SVGIG (reference sequence). This CDR3 has 15 amino acids. The V and J ends lost 3 bases and 2 bases, in that order; junction bases with no gene match: 2. In DNA, the CDR3 is TGTGCCTGGAGCGGACAGGGGGCTAACACCGGGGAGCTGTTTTTT. Protein product: CAWSGQGANTGELFF.

V usage is TRBV19 and J usage is TRBJ2-1; 7 bases are a match to TRBD1. V dropped 1 base and J dropped 2; count of bases not matched to a gene: 5. This CDR3 has 16 residues. Per germline, CDR1 LNHDA and CDR2 SQIVND (reference sequence). CDR3 nucleotides: TGTGCCAGTAGTATAGTGAACAGGGGAGCCTACAATGAGCAGTTCTTC. Amino acid sequence: CASSIVNRGAYNEQFF.

CDR3 in DNA: TGTGCCAGCAGCCCCCGAGCGGGGGAGTACACCGGGGAGCTGTTTTTT. Translation: CASSPRAGEYTGELFF. The chain uses TRBV9 and TRBJ2-2; the match to TRBD2 covers 8 bases. This CDR3 spans 16 amino acids. Germline values: CDR1 SGDLS, CDR2 YYNGEE. Germline trimming cut 4 bases from V and 3 bases from J; bases unmatched to any gene: 8.